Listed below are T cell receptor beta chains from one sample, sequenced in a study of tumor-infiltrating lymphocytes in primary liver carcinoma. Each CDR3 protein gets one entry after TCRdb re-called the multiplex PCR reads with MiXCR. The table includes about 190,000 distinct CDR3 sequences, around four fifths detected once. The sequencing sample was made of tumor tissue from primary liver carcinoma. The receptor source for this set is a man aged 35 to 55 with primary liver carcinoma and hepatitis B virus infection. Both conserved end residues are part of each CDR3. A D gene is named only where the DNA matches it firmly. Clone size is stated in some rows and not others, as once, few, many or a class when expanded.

cdr3_aa: CANRGKRSYKQYF
cdr3_nt: TGTGCCAACAGGGGGAAGCGATCCTACAAACAGTACTTC
d_call: TRBD1
j_call: TRBJ2-7
clone_size: NA
v_call: TRBV11-1

cdr3_aa: CSAQTSGPMAQYF
cdr3_nt: TGCAGCGCCCAGACTAGCGGACCCATGGCCCAGTACTTC
d_call: TRBD2
j_call: TRBJ2-5
clone_size: many
v_call: TRBV29-1

cdr3_aa: CATSLTGVNKQFF
cdr3_nt: TGCGCCACCAGCTTAACAGGGGTCAATAAGCAGTTCTTC
d_call: TRBD1
j_call: TRBJ2-1
clone_size: once
v_call: TRBV5-1

cdr3_aa: CANSERGRGSTDTQYF
cdr3_nt: TGCGCCAACAGTGAGCGAGGACGGGGCTCCACAGATACGCAGTATTTC
d_call: NA
j_call: TRBJ2-3
clone_size: NA
v_call: TRBV10-1

cdr3_aa: CASSRFSGTGIQGQFF
cdr3_nt: TGCGCCAGCAGCCGCTTCTCAGGGACAGGGATACAAGGGCAGTTCTTC
d_call: TRBD1
j_call: TRBJ2-1
clone_size: NA
v_call: TRBV4-2

cdr3_aa: CASSSRAGIGIAGTQYF
cdr3_nt: TGTGCCAGCAGTTCGAGGGCCGGGATAGGGATAGCTGGTACGCAGTATTTT
d_call: NA
j_call: TRBJ2-3
clone_size: few
v_call: TRBV28

cdr3_aa: CASSLIGVAGSNQPQHF
cdr3_nt: TGTGCCAGCAGCTTAATAGGGGTAGCGGGGAGCAATCAGCCCCAGCATTTT
d_call: NA
j_call: TRBJ1-5
clone_size: NA
v_call: TRBV11-2

cdr3_aa: CTSSLVGVTGSNQSQHF
cdr3_nt: TGTACCAGCAGCTTAGTAGGGGTAACTGGGAGCAATCAGTCCCAGCATTTT
d_call: NA
j_call: TRBJ1-5
clone_size: NA
v_call: TRBV11-2

cdr3_aa: CASSLSGGSIDKQYF
cdr3_nt: TGTGCCAGCAGCTTATCGGGAGGAAGCATAGATAAGCAGTATTTT
d_call: TRBD2
j_call: TRBJ2-3
clone_size: NA
v_call: TRBV11-1

cdr3_aa: CASSLIVGETPYF
cdr3_nt: TGTGCCAGCAGTTTAATAGTGGGAGAGACCCCGTATTTC
d_call: NA
j_call: TRBJ2-5
clone_size: NA
v_call: TRBV12-3/TRBV12-4

cdr3_aa: CDSSSTRDRCDTGELFF
cdr3_nt: TGTGACAGCAGCTCCACCCGGGACAGGTGTGACACCGGGGAGCTGTTTTTT
d_call: TRBD1
j_call: TRBJ2-2
clone_size: once
v_call: TRBV5-6

cdr3_aa: CATNEGDYDIGELFF
cdr3_nt: TGTGCCACCAATGAAGGGGATTACGACATCGGGGAGCTGTTTTTT
d_call: NA
j_call: TRBJ2-2
clone_size: NA
v_call: TRBV24-1

cdr3_aa: CSVEGGDIVNTEVFF
cdr3_nt: TGCAGCGTTGAAGGAGGGGACATAGTGAACACTGAAGTTTTCTTT
d_call: NA
j_call: TRBJ1-1
clone_size: NA
v_call: TRBV29-1

cdr3_aa: CASTSLGERSLPIHF
cdr3_nt: TGTGCCAGCACCAGCCTCGGGGAAAGGAGTTTACCCATCCACTTT
d_call: NA
j_call: TRBJ1-6
clone_size: NA
v_call: TRBV5-4

cdr3_aa: CTSSLDRGGRFYNEQFF
cdr3_nt: TGTACCAGCAGTTTAGATAGGGGCGGGAGGTTCTATAATGAGCAGTTCTTC
d_call: TRBD2
j_call: TRBJ2-1
clone_size: NA
v_call: TRBV11-2

cdr3_aa: CATNAGKRQGGRETQYF
cdr3_nt: TGTGCCACTAATGCGGGCAAAAGACAAGGGGGCAGGGAGACCCAGTACTTC
d_call: TRBD1
j_call: TRBJ2-5
clone_size: NA
v_call: TRBV24-1

cdr3_aa: CASSLKDGNEKYF
cdr3_nt: TGTGCCAGCAGCTTAAAGGACGGGAACGAGAAGTACTTC
d_call: NA
j_call: TRBJ2-7
clone_size: NA
v_call: TRBV11-1

cdr3_aa: CASSQETGGYYGYSF
cdr3_nt: TGTGCCAGTAGCCAAGAGACAGGGGGTTACTATGGCTACAGCTTC
d_call: TRBD1
j_call: TRBJ1-2
clone_size: NA
v_call: TRBV14

cdr3_aa: CASSEGSYGYTF
cdr3_nt: TGTGCCAGCAGTGAAGGTAGCTATGGCTACACCTTC
d_call: NA
j_call: TRBJ1-2
clone_size: many
v_call: TRBV25-1

cdr3_aa: CSVKFEQSIYGYIF
cdr3_nt: TGCAGCGTCAAGTTCGAACAGTCGATCTATGGCTACATCTTC
d_call: NA
j_call: TRBJ1-2
clone_size: NA
v_call: TRBV29-1

cdr3_aa: CASSAGGNQPQHF
cdr3_nt: TGTGCCAGCAGTGCTGGGGGTAATCAGCCCCAGCATTTT
d_call: NA
j_call: TRBJ1-5
clone_size: many
v_call: TRBV6-1

cdr3_aa: CDSSYSDMGRRSYEQYF
cdr3_nt: TGTGACAGCAGTTACTCCGACATGGGACGACGATCCTACGAGCAGTACTTC
d_call: NA
j_call: TRBJ2-7
clone_size: NA
v_call: TRBV6-2/TRBV6-3

cdr3_aa: CASRVRGANTGELFF
cdr3_nt: TGTGCCAGCAGGGTACGAGGAGCGAACACCGGGGAGCTGTTTTTT
d_call: NA
j_call: TRBJ2-2
clone_size: NA
v_call: TRBV2

cdr3_aa: CASSVASGRAGKETQYF
cdr3_nt: TGTGCCAGCAGCGTAGCTAGCGGGAGGGCCGGGAAAGAGACCCAGTACTTC
d_call: TRBD2
j_call: TRBJ2-5
clone_size: NA
v_call: TRBV9

cdr3_aa: CVSSQTGFSYEQYF
cdr3_nt: TGTGTCAGCAGCCAAACGGGGTTCTCCTACGAGCAGTACTTC
d_call: NA
j_call: TRBJ2-7
clone_size: NA
v_call: TRBV14

cdr3_aa: CVSSLDPGETNKDTQYF
cdr3_nt: TGTGTCAGCAGCTTAGATCCGGGGGAGACTAACAAAGATACGCAGTATTTT
d_call: NA
j_call: TRBJ2-3
clone_size: NA
v_call: TRBV11-2

cdr3_aa: CASSPRRDKSSYEQYF
cdr3_nt: TGTGCAAGCAGCCCTCGCCGGGACAAGAGCTCCTACGAGCAGTACTTC
d_call: NA
j_call: TRBJ2-7
clone_size: NA
v_call: TRBV6-1

cdr3_aa: CTSRGKRSYEQFF
cdr3_nt: TGTACCAGCAGGGGAAAGCGATCCTACGAGCAGTTCTTC
d_call: NA
j_call: TRBJ2-1
clone_size: NA
v_call: TRBV11-1

cdr3_aa: CASSERDAGEQYF
cdr3_nt: TGTGCCAGCAGTGAGCGGGATGCAGGCGAGCAGTACTTC
d_call: NA
j_call: TRBJ2-7
clone_size: many
v_call: TRBV6-1

cdr3_aa: CASSIGRPLSEQYF
cdr3_nt: TGTGCCAGCAGCATCGGGAGGCCCTTATCCGAGCAGTACTTC
d_call: TRBD2
j_call: TRBJ2-7
clone_size: NA
v_call: TRBV7-2

cdr3_aa: CGNSLEGTAAYEQYF
cdr3_nt: TGCGGCAACAGCCTCGAAGGGACAGCAGCTTACGAGCAGTACTTC
d_call: TRBD1
j_call: TRBJ2-7
clone_size: NA
v_call: TRBV4-3

cdr3_aa: CSVSSKTGELFF
cdr3_nt: TGCAGCGTTAGTAGCAAGACCGGAGAGCTGTTTTTT
d_call: NA
j_call: TRBJ2-2
clone_size: NA
v_call: TRBV29-1

cdr3_aa: CASIGTWNTGEPFF
cdr3_nt: TGTGCCAGCATCGGGACATGGAACACCGGGGAGCCGTTTTTT
d_call: NA
j_call: TRBJ2-2
clone_size: NA
v_call: TRBV4-2

cdr3_aa: CASSPNFNTGELFF
cdr3_nt: TGTGCCAGCAGTCCAAATTTTAACACCGGGGAGCTGTTTTTT
d_call: NA
j_call: TRBJ2-2
clone_size: NA
v_call: TRBV2

cdr3_aa: CASSQDPRENAGELFF
cdr3_nt: TGTGCCAGCAGCCAAGATCCTAGGGAGAACGCCGGGGAGCTGTTTTTT
d_call: NA
j_call: TRBJ2-2
clone_size: NA
v_call: TRBV4-2

cdr3_aa: CSALLAGETQYF
cdr3_nt: TGCAGTGCGCTACTAGCGGGAGAGACCCAGTACTTC
d_call: TRBD2
j_call: TRBJ2-5
clone_size: few
v_call: TRBV29-1

cdr3_aa: CASSEARVSYEHYF
cdr3_nt: TGTGCCAGCAGTGAAGCGCGTGTTTCCTACGAGCATTACTTC
d_call: NA
j_call: TRBJ2-7
clone_size: NA
v_call: TRBV6-6

cdr3_aa: CASSLGLVGPPYNEQFF
cdr3_nt: TGTGCCAGCAGTCTGGGACTAGTAGGACCTCCATACAATGAGCAGTTCTTC
d_call: TRBD2
j_call: TRBJ2-1
clone_size: NA
v_call: TRBV12-3/TRBV12-4

cdr3_aa: CASNPRQGDNTGELFF
cdr3_nt: TGTGCCAGCAACCCCAGACAGGGGGATAACACAGGGGAGCTGTTTTTT
d_call: TRBD1
j_call: TRBJ2-2
clone_size: NA
v_call: TRBV7-9

cdr3_aa: CASSLPQDSYGYTF
cdr3_nt: TGTGCTAGCAGCTTACCCCAGGACAGCTATGGCTACACCTTC
d_call: NA
j_call: TRBJ1-2
clone_size: few
v_call: TRBV7-2

cdr3_aa: CASSAYGGMKDTQYF
cdr3_nt: TGTGCCAGCAGTGCGTATGGGGGGATGAAAGATACGCAGTATTTT
d_call: NA
j_call: TRBJ2-3
clone_size: many
v_call: TRBV25-1

cdr3_aa: CDWSRGSGRPYNEQFF
cdr3_nt: TGTGACTGGAGTCGAGGGTCGGGCCGTCCCTATAATGAGCAGTTCTTC
d_call: NA
j_call: TRBJ2-1
clone_size: NA
v_call: TRBV30

cdr3_aa: CTSSLSGTSFETHYF
cdr3_nt: TGTACCAGCAGCCTTTCCGGGACTAGCTTTGAGACCCATTACTTC
d_call: TRBD2
j_call: TRBJ2-5
clone_size: NA
v_call: TRBV5-4

cdr3_aa: CVSSLAMVAGEVGNEQFF
cdr3_nt: TGTGTCAGCAGCTTGGCCATGGTAGCGGGAGAAGTCGGGAATGAGCAATTCTTC
d_call: TRBD2
j_call: TRBJ2-1
clone_size: NA
v_call: TRBV5-4

cdr3_aa: CASSRRNMGNTDTQYF
cdr3_nt: TGTGCCAGCAGTAGAAGAAATATGGGGAACACAGATACGCAGTATTTT
d_call: NA
j_call: TRBJ2-3
clone_size: NA
v_call: TRBV11-2

cdr3_aa: CASRHGLAGGWSYEQYF
cdr3_nt: TGTGCTAGCAGACATGGACTAGCGGGAGGTTGGTCCTACGAGCAGTACTTC
d_call: TRBD2
j_call: TRBJ2-7
clone_size: NA
v_call: TRBV11-2

cdr3_aa: CASSLSPRGDAVMFF
cdr3_nt: TGTGCCAGCAGCTTGTCCCCCAGGGGTGATGCGGTGATGTTTTTT
d_call: NA
j_call: TRBJ2-2
clone_size: NA
v_call: TRBV11-3

cdr3_aa: CASTYSSGRSNEKLFF
cdr3_nt: TGTGCCAGCACTTACTCGTCCGGGAGGTCAAATGAAAAACTGTTTTTT
d_call: NA
j_call: TRBJ1-4
clone_size: NA
v_call: TRBV6-5

cdr3_aa: CSVVWLAGYNKQFF
cdr3_nt: TGCAGCGTTGTCTGGCTAGCGGGCTACAATAAGCAGTTCTTC
d_call: TRBD2
j_call: TRBJ2-1
clone_size: once
v_call: TRBV29-1

cdr3_aa: CASSLRPMVGSTEAFF
cdr3_nt: TGTGCCAGCAGCTTACGACCCATGGTTGGCAGTACTGAAGCTTTCTTT
d_call: NA
j_call: TRBJ1-1
clone_size: many
v_call: TRBV7-9

cdr3_aa: CASNITPLGEQFF
cdr3_nt: TGTGCCAGCAATATCACCCCATTAGGTGAGCAGTTCTTC
d_call: NA
j_call: TRBJ2-1
clone_size: NA
v_call: TRBV6-2/TRBV6-3

cdr3_aa: CTSSFGLSYKQYF
cdr3_nt: TGTACCAGCAGCTTCGGACTCTCCTACAAGCAGTACTTT
d_call: NA
j_call: TRBJ2-7
clone_size: NA
v_call: TRBV5-5